The source of this TCR beta chain is a study of blood T cell repertoires in COVID-19. Across the study: Donors in the United States, Italy and Spain gave samples during acute or convalescent COVID-19. PBMCs, B-cell-depleted T cells, or T cells were the source of the cDNA or gDNA that made up the material.

V lost 6 bases and J lost 4; bases outside the gene matches: 4. Germline CDR1 and CDR2: KGHSH and LQKENI. This CDR3 is 13 amino acids long. In the source study's methods: Reference gene primer amplification gave nucleated cell count estimates. The table came from immunoSEQ multiplex PCR; TCRdb's copy has only in-frame clones and leaves some out. Clone size and V and J calls were adopted from that table, with D and trimming inferred from the DNA. This table holds around 25,000 clones, 90% found once. The sample comprised peripheral blood. V is TRBV18 and J is TRBJ2-7, with 9 bases matching TRBD1. This clonotype was obtained from a man between 65 and 85 years old with acute or convalescent COVID-19. The CDR3 bases are TGTGCCAGCTCCAGCGGACAGGGGTACGAGCAGTACTTC. It is translated as CASSSGQGYEQYF.